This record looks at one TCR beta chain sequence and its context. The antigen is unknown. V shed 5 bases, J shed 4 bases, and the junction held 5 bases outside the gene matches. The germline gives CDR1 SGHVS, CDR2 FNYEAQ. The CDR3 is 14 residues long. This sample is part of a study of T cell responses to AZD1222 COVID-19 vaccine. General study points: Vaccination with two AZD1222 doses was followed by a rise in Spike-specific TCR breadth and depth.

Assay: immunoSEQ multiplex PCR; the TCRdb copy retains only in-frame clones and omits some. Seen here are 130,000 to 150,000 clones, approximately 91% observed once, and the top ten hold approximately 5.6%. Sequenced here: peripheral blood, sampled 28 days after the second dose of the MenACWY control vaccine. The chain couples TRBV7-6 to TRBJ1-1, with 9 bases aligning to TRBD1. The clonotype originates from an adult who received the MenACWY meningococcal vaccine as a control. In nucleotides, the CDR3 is TGTGCCAGCAGCGTTAAGACAGGGGGCACTGAAGCTTTCTTT. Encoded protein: CASSVKTGGTEAFF.